One sample yielded the 28 T cell receptor beta chains listed below, sequenced in a study of glioma-infiltrating T cells after dendritic cell vaccination. Generated by immunoSEQ multiplex PCR, the TCRdb table keeps only in-frame clones and is missing some. The sample yields fewer than 85,000 clones, about 90% seen once. Sample: blood, taken before dendritic cell vaccination. These TCRs come from a human donor with glioblastoma.

The V gene is TRBV11-3, the J gene TRBJ2-7; the D gene is possibly TRBD1 (5 bases). With 0 bases removed from V and 3 bases from J, the gap between germline ends came to 12 bases. CDR1 and CDR2 from the germline V gene are SGHNT and YENEEA. The CDR3 spans 15 residues. The CDR3 DNA is TGTGCCAGCAGCTTAGATCCGGACACCAGCTACGAGCAGTACTTC. It yields the protein CASSLDPDTSYEQYF.

This chain links TRBV27 with TRBJ2-7; D might be TRBD2 (6 bases). Germline CDR1 reads MNHEY; CDR2 reads SMNVEV (reference sequence). The CDR3 sequence is 16 residues long. The germline V and J ends were trimmed by 7 bases and 2 bases, with 21 bases remaining between them. The CDR3 loop is CASKRITGTPTYEQYF. The CDR3 DNA sequence: TGTGCCAGCAAGCGAATCACCGGGACTCCGACCTACGAGCAGTACTTC.

In regard to this clone: This CDR3 is also generated by other DNA sequences in the sample. This chain uses TRBV5-1 with TRBJ2-7; 7 bases fit TRBD1. J was trimmed by 3 bases and V by 3 bases; bases with no gene match: 9. The CDR3 runs 15 residues. From germline, CDR1 is SGHRS and CDR2 YFSETQ. CDR3 loop: CASSSGQPGSYEQYF. The CDR3 coding sequence is TGCGCCAGCAGCTCGGGACAGCCTGGAAGCTACGAGCAGTACTTC.

The rearrangement links TRBV19 to TRBJ1-5; no reliable D call. Trimming left V 3 bases short and J 5 bases short, with 17 bases between. The CDR3 is 16 residues long. CDR1 is LNHDA, CDR2 SQIVND, per germline (reference sequence). CDR3 DNA: TGTGCCAGTAGTATCGGGATAGTCCGGCTTGATCAGCCCCAGCATTTT. Protein product: CASSIGIVRLDQPQHF.

DNA of the CDR3: TGCGCCAGCAGCCGGACTAGCGGGAGAGGGCCCCAAGAGACCCAGTACTTC. Encoded protein: CASSRTSGRGPQETQYF. V gene TRBV5-1 combines with J gene TRBJ2-5; 13 bases are a match to TRBD2. Germline V gene data show CDR1 as SGHRS and CDR2 as YFSETQ. CDR3 length equals 17 residues. J lost 1 base, V lost 4 bases, and 7 bases had no gene match.

V gene TRBV9 combines with J gene TRBJ1-1; D is ambiguous. Germline V CDR1 and CDR2: SGDLS, YYNGEE. The CDR3 consists of 13 residues. The V end was cut by 0 bases, the J end by 0 bases, with 3 bases between. CDR3 coding DNA: TGTGCCAGCAGCGTAGCCATGAACACTGAAGCTTTCTTT. Translation: CASSVAMNTEAFF. Using reference TRBV9 and TRBJ1-1 for the parts outside the CDR3, the full variable domain is DSGVTQTPKHLITATGQRVTLRCSPRSGDLSVYWYQQSLDQGLQFLIQYYNGEERAKGNILERFSAQQFPDLHSELNLSSLELGDSALYFCASSVAMNTEAFFGQGTRLTVV.

V gene TRBV7-2 combines with J gene TRBJ1-5; 7 bases are a match to TRBD1. The length of the CDR3 is 14 residues. The V gene end was trimmed by 3 bases and the J gene end by 4 bases; junction bases not matched to a gene: 3. Looked up from germline, CDR1 is SGHTA and CDR2 is FQGNSA. The CDR3 loop reads CASSFSGGNQPQHF. As DNA, the CDR3 is TGTGCCAGCAGCTTCTCAGGGGGAAATCAGCCCCAGCATTTT.

J is TRBJ2-3 and V is TRBV10-1, with 10 bases matching TRBD2. The CDR3 length is 15 residues. J gave up 6 bases and V 6 bases, and 9 bases lay outside the gene matches. CDR1 and CDR2 (germline): WNHNN, SYGVQD (reference sequence). The CDR3 bases are TGCGCCAGCAGCTCCTCGGGACTAGCGTACGATACGCAGTATTTT. Amino acid sequence: CASSSSGLAYDTQYF.

V usage is TRBV30 and J usage is TRBJ1-2, with D possibly being TRBD1 (5 bases). The CDR3 spans 13 residues. The germline V gene has CDR1 GTSNPN and CDR2 SVGIG (reference sequence). The germline V and J ends were trimmed by 4 bases and 0 bases, with 9 bases remaining between them. The CDR3 protein is CAWMGGSNYGYTF. As DNA, the CDR3 is TGTGCCTGGATGGGGGGGTCTAACTATGGCTACACCTTC.

J is TRBJ2-3 and V is TRBV18; 9 bases map to TRBD2. Germline CDR1 is KGHSH and CDR2 is LQKENI. The CDR3 is made up of 15 amino acids. V trimming: 4 bases; J trimming: 0 bases; junction bases outside the gene matches: 2. CDR3 sequence: CASSLAGESTDTQYF. The DNA for the CDR3 is TGTGCCAGCTCACTAGCGGGGGAAAGCACAGATACGCAGTATTTT.

V is TRBV5-6 and J is TRBJ2-7; D is possibly TRBD2 (6 bases). Germline loops: CDR1 SGHDT, CDR2 YYEEEE. This CDR3 is built from 13 residues. Trimming took 4 bases from V and 4 from J, leaving 12 bases between them. CDR3 in DNA: TGTGCCAGCAGCCCCACCGCGGGATACGAGCAGTACTTC. Residues: CASSPTAGYEQYF. Based on the CDR3 plus reference TRBV5-6 and TRBJ2-7, the full variable domain is DAGVTQSPTHLIKTRGQQVTLRCSPKSGHDTVSWYQQALGQGPQFIFQYYEEEERQRGNFPDRFSGHQFPNYSSELNVNALLLGDSALYLCASSPTAGYEQYFGPGTRLTVT.

The table lists this clone with a few counts. J is TRBJ1-2 and V is TRBV9; D ambiguous. The V end was cut by 3 bases, the J end by 8 bases, with 8 bases between. This CDR3 has 11 amino acids. The germline gives CDR1 SGDLS, CDR2 YYNGEE. Written as DNA, the CDR3 is TGTGCCAGCAGCGATCGGTGGGGCTACACCTTC. Translating it yields CASSDRWGYTF.

The rearrangement uses TRBV6-5 and TRBJ1-6, with D possibly matching TRBD1 (5 bases). This CDR3 region has 15 residues. Germline loops: CDR1 MNHEY, CDR2 SVGAGI. V lost 6 bases and J 6 bases, leaving 15 bases between the germline ends. CDR3 loop: CASRQSGTSNSPLHF. The CDR3 nucleotides read TGTGCCAGCAGGCAGAGCGGGACCAGTAATTCACCCCTCCACTTT.

J is TRBJ2-2 and V is TRBV11-3; perhaps TRBD1 as D (5 bases). Germline V CDR1 and CDR2: SGHNT, YENEEA. The CDR3 extends over 15 amino acids. The V gene lost 2 bases and the J gene lost 0 bases, with 7 bases spanning the gap. CDR3 loop: CASSLRGTNTGELFF. Written as DNA, the CDR3 is TGTGCCAGCAGCTTAAGGGGAACGAACACCGGGGAGCTGTTTTTT.

By proportion, this clone is medium-sized. The CDR3 DNA sequence: TGTGCCAGCAGTGAAGGACAGGTCCGGACCATATATTTT. Translation gives CASSEGQVRTIYF. J is TRBJ1-3 and V is TRBV2; D possibly corresponds to TRBD1 (6 bases). CDR1 and CDR2 from the germline V gene are SNHLY and FYNNEI. Trimming pared 1 base from V and 10 bases from J, leaving 11 bases between. This CDR3 comprises 13 residues.

This sequence joins TRBV23-1 and TRBJ2-7; possible D gene TRBD1, 6 bases. TRBV23-1 is classed as an ORF, of uncertain function. Trimming took 2 bases from V and 0 from J, leaving 8 bases between them. The length of the CDR3 is 14 residues. Written as DNA, the CDR3 is TGCGCCAGCAGTCAACAGGGGCCCTCCTACGAGCAGTACTTC. Protein sequence: CASSQQGPSYEQYF.

This chain connects TRBV6-6 to TRBJ1-1; perhaps TRBD1 as D (6 bases). This CDR3 has 14 residues. Germline V CDR1 and CDR2: MNHNY, SVGAGI (reference sequence). Trimming stripped 2 bases from V and 6 bases from J, with 13 bases between. The CDR3 protein is CASSYGGASAEAFF. The DNA for the CDR3 is TGTGCCAGCAGTTACGGGGGGGCAAGCGCTGAAGCTTTCTTT.

The chain joins TRBV5-6 to TRBJ2-7, with 8 bases aligning to TRBD1. The CDR3 spans 15 residues. CDR1 SGHDT and CDR2 YYEEEE come from the germline V gene. Losses at the gene ends were 4 bases for V and 4 bases for J; bases not matched to a gene: 10. The CDR3 nucleotides read TGTGCCAGCAGCCTAAGGACAGGGTTAAGATACGAGCAGTACTTC. Its translation: CASSLRTGLRYEQYF.

The V and J genes are TRBV4-1 and TRBJ2-7; TRBD1 aligns across 8 bases. Germline values: CDR1 MGHRA, CDR2 YSYEKL. The junction had 5 bases not matched to a gene; V was cut back by 4 bases and J by 3 bases. This CDR3 has 14 residues. CDR3 protein: CASSRTGRIYEQYF. The CDR3 nucleotides are TGCGCCAGCAGCCGGACAGGGCGTATCTACGAGCAGTACTTC.

The chain carries TRBV5-4 and TRBJ2-3, with TRBD2 matching over 11 bases. Germline-derived CDR1 and CDR2 are SGHNT and YYREEE (reference sequence). This CDR3 region has 16 residues. V gave up 4 bases and J gave up 3 bases; unmatched junction bases: 7. Here the CDR3 DNA reads TGTGCCAGCAGCGTTAGCGGGGGGGCCCGTACAGATACGCAGTATTTT. Its translation: CASSVSGGARTDTQYF.

V usage is TRBV6-1 and J usage is TRBJ1-2; D perhaps matches TRBD1 (6 bases). Trimming left V 9 bases short and J 1 base short, with 18 bases between. There are 15 residues in the CDR3. Looked up from germline, CDR1 is MNHNS and CDR2 is SASEGT. CDR3: CASKRDNKINYGYTF. The CDR3 coding sequence is TGTGCCAGTAAACGGGACAACAAAATTAACTATGGCTACACCTTC.

This chain links TRBV2 with TRBJ2-1, with 10 bases identical to TRBD2. V was clipped by 1 base and J by 8 bases; unmatched bases: 8. The germline CDR1 and CDR2 sequences are SNHLY and FYNNEI. This CDR3 has 16 amino acids. The CDR3 DNA follows: TGTGCCAGCAGTGAAGATGCAGCGGGAGGGTTAGATGAGCAGTTCTTC. This encodes CASSEDAAGGLDEQFF.

The rearrangement uses TRBV5-4 and TRBJ2-1; D might be TRBD2 (6 bases). Germline values: CDR1 SGHNT, CDR2 YYREEE (reference sequence). Trimming shortened V by 0 bases and J by 7 bases, and 11 bases separated the two germline ends. The CDR3 spans 14 residues. CDR3 loop: CASSLEAGRNEQFF. CDR3 DNA sequence: TGTGCCAGCAGCTTGGAGGCGGGAAGAAATGAGCAGTTCTTC. Together with reference TRBV5-4 and TRBJ2-1, the CDR3 gives the full variable domain: ETGVTQSPTHLIKTRGQQVTLRCSSQSGHNTVSWYQQALGQGPQFIFQYYREEENGRGNFPPRFSGLQFPNYSSELNVNALELDDSALYLCASSLEAGRNEQFFGPGTRLTVL.

This clone appeared once. Written as DNA, the CDR3 is TGCAGCGCCCAGGAGGTAGTCCGCGCGGGAGCTTTCTTT. This sequence encodes CSAQEVVRAGAFF. The chain combines TRBV29-1 with TRBJ1-1; no definite D call. From germline, CDR1 is SQVTM and CDR2 ANQGSEA. The CDR3 is 13 amino acids. V was clipped by 7 bases and J by 10 bases, with 22 bases between them.

The rearrangement uses TRBV5-1 and TRBJ1-1, with 12 bases identical to TRBD1. In germline, CDR1 is SGHRS, CDR2 YFSETQ. The junction had 8 bases not matched to a gene; V was cut back by 4 bases and J by 4 bases. The CDR3 contains 16 residues. Written as DNA, the CDR3 is TGCGCCAGCAGCCGGGGACAGGGGGCTCGCGGCACTGAAGCTTTCTTT. It is translated as CASSRGQGARGTEAFF.

This clone was seen a few times. The chain recombines TRBV29-1 with TRBJ1-2; TRBD1 might be the D (5 bases). The CDR3 totals 12 residues. The germline V gene encodes CDR1 SQVTM and CDR2 ANQGSEA. With 5 bases removed from V and 5 bases from J, the gap between germline ends came to 12 bases. CDR3 loop: CSVPREGYGYTF. The DNA of the CDR3 is TGCAGCGTTCCCAGGGAAGGTTATGGCTACACCTTC.

V is TRBV14 and J is TRBJ1-2; tentative D call: TRBD1 (5 bases). Per germline, CDR1 SGHDN and CDR2 FVKESK. Trimming cost V 4 bases and J 9 bases, with 15 bases left between them. CDR3 length equals 13 residues. DNA of the CDR3: TGTGCCAGCAGCCGGGGCGCCTCGGGTAGCTACACCTTC. Protein sequence: CASSRGASGSYTF.

The gene calls are TRBV4-1 and TRBJ1-6, with TRBD1 matching over 10 bases. The CDR3 length is 15 residues. J gave up 7 bases and V 4 bases, and 4 bases lay outside the gene matches. Germline CDR1 is MGHRA and CDR2 is YSYEKL. The CDR3 DNA is TGCGCCAGCAGCCCCAGACAGGGGGCGAATTCACCCCTCCACTTT. Amino acid sequence: CASSPRQGANSPLHF.